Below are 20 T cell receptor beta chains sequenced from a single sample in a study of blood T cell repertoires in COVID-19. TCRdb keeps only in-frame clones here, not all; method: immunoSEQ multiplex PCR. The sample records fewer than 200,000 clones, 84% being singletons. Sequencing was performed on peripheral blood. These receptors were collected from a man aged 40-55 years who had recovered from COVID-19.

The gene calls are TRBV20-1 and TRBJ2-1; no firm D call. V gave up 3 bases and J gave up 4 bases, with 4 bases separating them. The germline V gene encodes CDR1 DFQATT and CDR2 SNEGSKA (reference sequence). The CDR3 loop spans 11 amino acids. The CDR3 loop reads CSASPYNEQFF. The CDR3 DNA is TGCAGTGCTAGCCCTTACAATGAGCAGTTCTTC.

The CDR3 protein is CASSQDPGPKQPQHF. CDR3 DNA sequence: TGCGCCAGCAGCCAAGATCCAGGGCCGAAGCAGCCCCAGCATTTT. The rearrangement uses TRBV4-1 and TRBJ1-5; perhaps TRBD1 as D (5 bases). Germline V gives CDR1 MGHRA, CDR2 YSYEKL. This CDR3 spans 15 amino acids. Trimming cost V 0 bases and J 7 bases, with 13 bases left between them.

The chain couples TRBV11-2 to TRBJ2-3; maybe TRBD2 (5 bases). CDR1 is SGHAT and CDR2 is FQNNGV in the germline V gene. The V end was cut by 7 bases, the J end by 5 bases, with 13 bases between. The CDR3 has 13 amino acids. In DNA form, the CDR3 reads TGTGCCAGCACCTTTTCGGCGGGAGATACGCAGTATTTT. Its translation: CASTFSAGDTQYF.

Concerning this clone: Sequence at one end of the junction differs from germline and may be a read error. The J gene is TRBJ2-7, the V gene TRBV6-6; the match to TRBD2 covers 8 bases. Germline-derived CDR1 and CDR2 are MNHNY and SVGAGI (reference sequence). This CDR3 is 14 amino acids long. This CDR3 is CASLGSGSSHEQYF. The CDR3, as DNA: TGTGCCAGCCTGGGGAGCGGGAGCTCCCACGAGCAGTACTTC.

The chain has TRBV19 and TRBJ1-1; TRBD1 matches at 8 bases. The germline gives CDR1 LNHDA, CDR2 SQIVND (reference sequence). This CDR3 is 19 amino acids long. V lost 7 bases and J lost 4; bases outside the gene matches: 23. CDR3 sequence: CASNLGTGTGESRRTEAFF. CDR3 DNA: TGTGCCAGTAATTTGGGAACCGGGACAGGTGAGTCACGGCGCACTGAAGCTTTCTTT. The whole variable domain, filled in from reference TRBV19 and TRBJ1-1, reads DGGITQSPKYLFRKEGQNVTLSCEQNLNHDAMYWYRQDPGQGLRLIYYSQIVNDFQKGDIAEGYSVSREKKESFPLTVTSAQKNPTAFYLCASNLGTGTGESRRTEAFFGQGTRLTVV.

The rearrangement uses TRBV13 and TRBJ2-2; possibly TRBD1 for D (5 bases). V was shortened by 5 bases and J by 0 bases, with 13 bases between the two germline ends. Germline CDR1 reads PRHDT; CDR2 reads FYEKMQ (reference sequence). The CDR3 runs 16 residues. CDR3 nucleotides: TGTGCCAGCAGCCCAGTCGCAGGGTCGAACACCGGGGAGCTGTTTTTT. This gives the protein CASSPVAGSNTGELFF.

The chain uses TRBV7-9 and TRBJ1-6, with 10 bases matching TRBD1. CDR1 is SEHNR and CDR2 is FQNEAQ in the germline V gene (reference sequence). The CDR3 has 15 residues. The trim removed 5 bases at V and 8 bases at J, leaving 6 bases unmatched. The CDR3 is CASSQTGTGDSPLHF. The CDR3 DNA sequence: TGTGCCAGCAGCCAGACCGGGACAGGGGATTCACCCCTCCACTTT.

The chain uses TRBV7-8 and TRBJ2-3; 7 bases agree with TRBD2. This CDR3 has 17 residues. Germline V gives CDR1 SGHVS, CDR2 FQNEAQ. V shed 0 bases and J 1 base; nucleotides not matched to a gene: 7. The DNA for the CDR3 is TGTGCCAGCAGCTTAGCGCGGGGCGGGGGACGCACAGATACGCAGTATTTT. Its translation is CASSLARGGGRTDTQYF.

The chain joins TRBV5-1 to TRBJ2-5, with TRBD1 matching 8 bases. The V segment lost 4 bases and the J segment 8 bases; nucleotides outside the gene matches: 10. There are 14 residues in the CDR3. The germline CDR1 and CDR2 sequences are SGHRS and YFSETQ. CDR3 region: CASSESTGERTQYF. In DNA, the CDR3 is TGCGCCAGCAGCGAATCGACAGGGGAGAGAACCCAGTACTTC.

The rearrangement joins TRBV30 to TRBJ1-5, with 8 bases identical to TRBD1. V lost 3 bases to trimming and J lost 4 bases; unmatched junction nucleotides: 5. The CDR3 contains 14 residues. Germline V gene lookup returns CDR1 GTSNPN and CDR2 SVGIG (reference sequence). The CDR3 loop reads CAWSRTGWNQPQHF. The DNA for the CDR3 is TGTGCCTGGAGCCGGACAGGGTGGAATCAGCCCCAGCATTTT.

CDR3 sequence (DNA): TGTGCCAGCAGCCCCCTAGCGGACTCCTACAATGAGCAGTTCTTC. It codes for CASSPLADSYNEQFF. The chain is built from TRBV28 and TRBJ2-1; 7 positions match TRBD2. CDR3 length: 15 residues. The germline V gene encodes CDR1 MDHEN and CDR2 SYDVKM. The J segment lost 0 bases and the V segment lost 6 bases, leaving 5 bases of the junction unmatched.

The chain's CDR3 is CASSQEGQGPFSYNSPLHF. CDR3 DNA: TGCGCCAGCAGCCAAGAAGGTCAGGGGCCCTTTTCTTATAATTCACCCCTCCACTTT. The V gene is TRBV4-1, the J gene TRBJ1-6, with D possibly TRBD1 on 6 matching bases. This CDR3 is 19 amino acids long. Germline CDR1 is MGHRA and CDR2 is YSYEKL. V gave up 0 bases and J gave up 4 bases, with 19 bases separating them.

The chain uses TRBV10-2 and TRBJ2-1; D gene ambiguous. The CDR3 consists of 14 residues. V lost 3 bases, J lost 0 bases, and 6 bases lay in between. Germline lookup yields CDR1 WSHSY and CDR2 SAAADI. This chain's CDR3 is CASSDVSSYNEQFF. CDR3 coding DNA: TGCGCCAGCAGTGACGTGAGCTCCTACAATGAGCAGTTCTTC.

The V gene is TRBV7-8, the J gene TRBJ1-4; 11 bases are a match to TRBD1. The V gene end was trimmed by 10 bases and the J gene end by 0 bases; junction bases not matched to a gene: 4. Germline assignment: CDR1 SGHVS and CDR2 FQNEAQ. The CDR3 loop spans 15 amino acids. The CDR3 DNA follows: TGTGCCACCGGGGGACAGGGGGCAACTAATGAAAAACTGTTTTTT. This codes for CATGGQGATNEKLFF.

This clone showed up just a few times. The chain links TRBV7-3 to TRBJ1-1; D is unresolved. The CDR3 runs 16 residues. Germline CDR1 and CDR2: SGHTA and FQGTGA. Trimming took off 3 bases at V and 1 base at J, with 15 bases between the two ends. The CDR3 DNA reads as TGTGCCAGCAGCTTTAGGAGACGGCACAAGAACACTGAAGCTTTCTTT. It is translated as CASSFRRRHKNTEAFF.

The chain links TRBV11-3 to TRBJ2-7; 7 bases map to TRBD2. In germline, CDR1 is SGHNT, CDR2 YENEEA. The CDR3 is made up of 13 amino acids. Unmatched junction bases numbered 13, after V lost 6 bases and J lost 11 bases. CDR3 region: CASRGEGLGGEYF. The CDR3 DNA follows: TGTGCCAGCAGGGGGGAAGGACTAGGCGGGGAGTACTTC.

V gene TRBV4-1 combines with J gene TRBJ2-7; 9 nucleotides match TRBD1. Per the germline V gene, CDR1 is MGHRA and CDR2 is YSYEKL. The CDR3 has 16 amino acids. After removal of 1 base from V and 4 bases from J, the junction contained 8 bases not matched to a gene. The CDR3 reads CASSQAAGTGTYEQYF. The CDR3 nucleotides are TGCGCCAGCAGCCAAGCCGCCGGGACAGGGACGTACGAGCAGTACTTC.

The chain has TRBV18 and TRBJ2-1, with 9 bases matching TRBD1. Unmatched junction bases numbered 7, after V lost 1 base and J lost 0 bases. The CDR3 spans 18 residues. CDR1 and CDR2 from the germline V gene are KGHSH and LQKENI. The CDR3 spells CASSPRGQGLSSYNEQFF. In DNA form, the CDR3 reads TGTGCCAGCTCACCACGAGGACAGGGGTTAAGCTCCTACAATGAGCAGTTCTTC.

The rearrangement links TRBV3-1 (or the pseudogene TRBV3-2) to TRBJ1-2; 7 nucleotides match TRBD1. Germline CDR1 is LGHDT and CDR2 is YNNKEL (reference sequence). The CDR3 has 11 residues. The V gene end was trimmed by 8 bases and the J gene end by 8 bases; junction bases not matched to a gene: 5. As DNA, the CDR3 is TGTGCCAGCGGTACAGGGGTCGGCTACACCTTC. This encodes CASGTGVGYTF.

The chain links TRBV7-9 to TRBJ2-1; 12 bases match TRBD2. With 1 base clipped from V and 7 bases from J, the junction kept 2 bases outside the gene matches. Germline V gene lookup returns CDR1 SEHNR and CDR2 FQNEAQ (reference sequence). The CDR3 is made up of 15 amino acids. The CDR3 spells CASSLGTSGTNEQFF. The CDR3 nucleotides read TGTGCCAGCAGCTTAGGGACTAGCGGGACAAATGAGCAGTTCTTC.